A selection of T cell receptor beta chains follows, all from one sample in a study of neurological immune-mediated disorders. TCRdb processed the 5' RACE reads anew with MiXCR; each CDR3 protein has one entry. Found here are 95,000 to 150,000 distinct CDR3 sequences, 3% to 3.5% of them singletons; the top ten hold over 1%. Sample: PBMCs. Receptors were obtained from a woman aged 30 to 39 with multiple sclerosis. Both conserved end residues are trimmed from each CDR3. The order of the fields is V gene, CDR3 protein.

TRBV7-2,ASSLGEVAGNEQF
TRBV27,ASMVSGTLVGELF
TRBV13,ASSLSGAGYEQY
TRBV19,ASSIGRLGRDNEQF
TRBV20-1,SARDIGLAGAGGGIQY
TRBV6-5,ASSEEPGTEKNGYT
TRBV18,ASSPKLRGTSSYNEQF
TRBV10-3,AISTGLVNEQF
TRBV6-5,ASSYLGGQGENGYT
TRBV12-3/TRBV12-4,ASSSNREGNQPQH
TRBV30,AWGQRGSAEAF
TRBV5-1,ASSLNRDNSPLH
TRBV20-1,SARDDRQAVPYGYT
TRBV6-1,ASGSGGAASPLH
TRBV7-9,ASSLSEAF
TRBV25-1,ASSDGTGLYNEQF